Detailed here is one TCR beta chain. What it binds is not known. MiXCR, applied by TCRdb to the 5' RACE reads, yields one record per CDR3 protein. The sample lists about 430,000 distinct CDR3 sequences, 20% to 30% seen once, with 8.5% to 9% in the top ten. The data were taken from a study of T-cell memory formation after mild COVID-19. Points from the study as a whole: Some clones that responded were present in memory (sampled pre-infection), which suggests cross-reactive memory joined.

V was trimmed by 4 bases and J by 2 bases, leaving 14 bases between them. Per the germline V gene, CDR1 is SGHTA and CDR2 is FQGNSA. The CDR3 sequence is 15 residues long. Sequenced material: PBMCs or a T cell subset sorted from them (not recorded which). The chain has TRBV7-2 and TRBJ2-5; D uncertain. This receptor was obtained from an adult woman who had mild COVID-19 (a few samples of this study predate the infection). Cell type and time point are not known. CDR3 in amino acids: CASSYSFDWQETQYF. CDR3 DNA: TGTGCCAGCAGCTACTCTTTTGACTGGCAAGAGACCCAGTACTTC.